The 23 T cell receptor beta chains below were found in one sample sequenced in a study of shared clonotypes between healthy human individuals. Sequencing used immunoSEQ multiplex PCR; TCRdb keeps in-frame clones, though not all of them. The sample holds a few hundred thousand clones; 50% to 75% are singletons and the top ten take roughly 10%. The sample taken for sequencing was memory CD4+ T cells sorted from blood. Subset specified: CD45RA-negative fraction. The receptors stem from a young man in good health.

This clone came up a few times. V gene TRBV11-2 combines with J gene TRBJ2-7, with TRBD2 matching over 13 bases. The germline CDR1 and CDR2 sequences are SGHAT and FQNNGV. The CDR3 has 16 amino acids. The trim removed 5 bases at V and 0 bases at J, leaving 4 bases unmatched. CDR3 in amino acids: CASSTSGRVSSYEQYF. CDR3 DNA: TGTGCCAGCAGCACTAGCGGGAGGGTTAGCTCCTACGAGCAGTACTTC.

J is TRBJ2-3 and V is TRBV28; TRBD2 matches 8 bases. The germline V gene encodes CDR1 MDHEN and CDR2 SYDVKM. This CDR3 has 15 amino acids. With 3 bases clipped from V and 5 bases from J, the junction kept 7 bases outside the gene matches. The DNA for the CDR3 is TGTGCCAGCAGTTTGGCAAAAGCGGGAGTAGATACGCAGTATTTT. Protein product: CASSLAKAGVDTQYF.

The gene calls are TRBV19 and TRBJ2-4; no reliable D call. Germline CDR1 LNHDA, CDR2 SQIVND (reference sequence). Trimming took 7 bases from V and 6 from J, leaving 16 bases between them. This CDR3 has 14 amino acids. The CDR3 DNA sequence: TGTGCCAGTACCCCGGTGGCGTGGGGAAACATTCAGTACTTC. This translates into CASTPVAWGNIQYF.

This clone was observed a few times. The chain combines TRBV5-1 with TRBJ2-2, with D uncertain. This CDR3 has 12 amino acids. The ends were cut back, 3 bases at V and 5 bases at J, with 5 bases in the middle. The germline V gene has CDR1 SGHRS and CDR2 YFSETQ. CDR3 amino acids: CASSSGTGELFF. The CDR3 DNA sequence: TGCGCCAGCAGCTCCGGAACCGGGGAGCTGTTTTTT.

The V gene is TRBV18, the J gene TRBJ2-7; TRBD1 matches 8 bases. The V gene's germline CDR1 is KGHSH and CDR2 LQKENI. CDR3 size: 13 residues. V lost 5 bases, J lost 6 bases, and 6 bases stayed unmatched. In nucleotides, the CDR3 is TGTGCCAGCTCAGTTCAGGGGGCTGGCGAGCAGTACTTC. It codes for CASSVQGAGEQYF.

This clone came up a few times. The CDR3 reads CASSLMADTQYF. Here the CDR3 DNA reads TGTGCCAGCAGCCTAATGGCAGATACGCAGTATTTT. The chain has TRBV11-3 and TRBJ2-3; no clear D gene. The CDR3 is made up of 12 amino acids. With 5 bases removed from V and 4 bases from J, the gap between germline ends came to 7 bases. The germline V gene encodes CDR1 SGHNT and CDR2 YENEEA. The whole variable domain, filled in from reference TRBV11-3 and TRBJ2-3, reads EAGVVQSPRYKIIEKKQPVAFWCNPISGHNTLYWYLQNLGQGPELLIRYENEEAVDDSQLPKDRFSAERLKGVDSTLKIQPAELGDSAVYLCASSLMADTQYFGPGTRLTVL.

At least ten counts were recorded for this clone. The chain carries TRBV5-1 and TRBJ2-7, with D possibly TRBD1 on 8 matching bases. This CDR3 is 14 amino acids long. Germline V gene sequence: CDR1 SGHRS, CDR2 YFSETQ. Trimming pared 1 base from V and 5 bases from J, leaving 13 bases between. The CDR3: CASSLTGGEDEQYF. CDR3 sequence (DNA): TGCGCCAGCAGCTTGACAGGGGGGGAGGACGAGCAGTACTTC. Full variable domain (remainder filled in from reference TRBV5-1 and TRBJ2-7): KAGVTQTPRYLIKTRGQQVTLSCSPISGHRSVSWYQQTPGQGLQFLFEYFSETQRNKGNFPGRFSGRQFSNSRSEMNVSTLELGDSALYLCASSLTGGEDEQYFGPGTRLTVT.

This clone appeared once. The rearrangement links TRBV2 to TRBJ2-1; tentatively, D is TRBD2 (6 bases). This CDR3 spans 14 amino acids. V dropped 6 bases and J dropped 5 bases, with 14 bases sitting between them. The V gene's germline CDR1 is SNHLY and CDR2 FYNNEI. CDR3 residues: CASSRDLANNEQFF. In nucleotides, the CDR3 is TGTGCCAGCAGCCGGGACTTAGCTAACAATGAGCAGTTCTTC.

The V and J genes are TRBV5-1 and TRBJ2-5, with TRBD2 identical over 9 bases. V was pared by 1 base and J by 2 bases, with 6 bases of the junction left unmatched. CDR1 is SGHRS and CDR2 is YFSETQ in the germline V gene. The CDR3 runs to 16 residues. DNA for the CDR3: TGCGCCAGCAGCTTGACTAGCGGGTGGACACAAGAGACCCAGTACTTC. Translated, it gives CASSLTSGWTQETQYF.

This chain connects TRBV7-3 to TRBJ2-1, with D possibly matching TRBD2 (5 bases). The germline gives CDR1 SGHTA, CDR2 FQGTGA. This CDR3 is 13 amino acids long. V lost 4 bases, J lost 15 bases, and 19 bases lay in between. The CDR3 reads CASSYYGRGVPFF. CDR3 DNA sequence: TGTGCCAGCAGCTATTACGGACGGGGAGTTCCGTTCTTC.

The gene calls are TRBV7-9 and TRBJ1-4; maybe TRBD1 (5 bases). Trimming stripped 1 base from V and 7 bases from J, with 10 bases between. CDR1 SEHNR and CDR2 FQNEAQ come from the germline V gene (reference sequence). The CDR3 is 14 residues long. The CDR3 reads CASSLGQGGEKLFF. The CDR3 region has the DNA TGTGCCAGCAGCTTAGGGCAGGGAGGTGAAAAACTGTTTTTT.

The gene calls are TRBV5-1 and TRBJ2-5, with D tentatively TRBD1 (6 bases). Germline V gene data show CDR1 as SGHRS and CDR2 as YFSETQ. CDR3 length: 14 amino acids. V was cut by 4 bases and J by 3 bases, with 13 bases left in between. This CDR3 is CASSRFSGEETQYF. CDR3 coding DNA: TGCGCCAGCAGCAGGTTTTCAGGGGAAGAGACCCAGTACTTC.

This chain links TRBV7-9 with TRBJ2-1, with D unresolved. From germline, CDR1 is SEHNR and CDR2 FQNEAQ (reference sequence). The CDR3 spans 15 residues. V dropped 3 bases and J dropped 4 bases, with 13 bases sitting between them. CDR3 in amino acids: CASSFGPPDYNEQFF. CDR3 nucleotide sequence: TGTGCCAGCAGCTTCGGACCGCCGGATTACAATGAGCAGTTCTTC.

The CDR3 DNA sequence: TGTGCCAGCAGCTTAGCCAGGGGGGCGAGGGAGACCCAGTACTTC. It encodes CASSLARGARETQYF. The chain employs TRBV6-1 and TRBJ2-5; weak D call: TRBD1 (7 bases). Germline V CDR1 and CDR2: MNHNS, SASEGT. This CDR3 has 15 residues. V lost 6 bases to trimming and J lost 5 bases, with 19 bases between them.

The chain is built from TRBV2 and TRBJ1-1, with a weak D call TRBD1 (6 bases). Germline CDR1 and CDR2: SNHLY and FYNNEI. This CDR3 region has 16 residues. Trimming removed 2 bases from V and 3 bases from J, with 16 bases in between. CDR3 region: CASSEYQGPGDTEAFF. CDR3 DNA sequence: TGTGCCAGCAGTGAATATCAGGGGCCCGGGGACACTGAAGCTTTCTTT.

In its sample, this clone was seen a few times. The J gene is TRBJ2-7, the V gene TRBV10-3, with 13 nucleotides matching TRBD2. Trimming cost V 5 bases and J 0 bases; bases outside gene matches: 4. CDR3 length: 16 residues. CDR1 is ENHRY, CDR2 SYGVKD, per germline. In DNA, the CDR3 is TGTGCCATCAGTACTAGCGGGAGGGGGAGCTCCTACGAGCAGTACTTC. It specifies CAISTSGRGSSYEQYF.

J is TRBJ1-4 and V is TRBV7-8; a possible D gene is TRBD1 (5 bases). Germline CDR1 is SGHVS and CDR2 is FQNEAQ. The CDR3 runs 14 residues. V gave up 3 bases and J gave up 8 bases, with 13 bases separating them. Here the CDR3 reads CASSLGGGDEKLFF. In DNA form, the CDR3 reads TGTGCCAGCAGCTTGGGAGGTGGGGACGAAAAACTGTTTTTT.

This rearrangement joins TRBV2 to TRBJ1-2, with 8 positions matching TRBD1. Germline V gene sequence: CDR1 SNHLY, CDR2 FYNNEI. CDR3 length: 14 amino acids. J gave up 6 bases and V 5 bases, and 8 bases lay outside the gene matches. This CDR3 reads CASSKGQAVDGYTF. In DNA, the CDR3 is TGTGCCAGCAGTAAGGGACAGGCCGTAGATGGCTACACCTTC.

The chain joins TRBV29-1 to TRBJ1-1; 11 bases map to TRBD1. The CDR3 is 12 amino acids. Trimming cost V 7 bases and J 6 bases; bases outside gene matches: 4. CDR1 and CDR2 from the germline V gene are SQVTM and ANQGSEA. The CDR3 DNA reads as TGCAGCGCGAGGGGACAGGGGGCTGAAGCTTTCTTT. This translates into CSARGQGAEAFF.

The V call is TRBV6-1, the J call TRBJ2-3; D gene uncertain. The CDR3 loop spans 15 amino acids. Trimming took 2 bases from V and 2 from J, leaving 11 bases between them. Per germline, CDR1 MNHNS and CDR2 SASEGT. CDR3 amino acids: CASSELVSHTDTQYF. In DNA form, the CDR3 reads TGTGCCAGCAGTGAATTGGTCAGCCACACAGATACGCAGTATTTT.

V and J are TRBV28 and TRBJ1-2; D is ambiguous. The CDR3 length is 13 residues. From germline, CDR1 is MDHEN and CDR2 SYDVKM. The ends were cut back, 6 bases at V and 3 bases at J, with 11 bases in the middle. The CDR3 is CASRTLIHYGYTF. CDR3 sequence (DNA): TGTGCCAGCAGGACCCTGATCCACTATGGCTACACCTTC.

The chain couples TRBV5-4 to TRBJ1-2; weak D call: TRBD1 (6 bases). Germline-derived CDR1 and CDR2 are SGHNT and YYREEE (reference sequence). V lost 0 bases to trimming and J lost 7 bases, with 10 bases between them. This CDR3 contains 13 residues. CDR3 protein: CASSLGGLSGYTF. DNA for the CDR3: TGTGCCAGCAGCTTGGGGGGGCTAAGTGGCTACACCTTC.

The chain recombines TRBV4-1 with TRBJ2-7, with 10 bases fitting TRBD2. Germline-derived CDR1 and CDR2 are MGHRA and YSYEKL. J gave up 9 bases and V 1 base, and 6 bases lay outside the gene matches. The CDR3 is 14 residues long. The CDR3 sequence: CASSQVVAGGVQYF. CDR3 in DNA: TGCGCCAGCAGCCAAGTGGTAGCGGGAGGTGTGCAGTACTTC.